These T cell receptor beta chains were read from a single sample in a study of CXCR3-negative and CXCR3-positive naive CD8 T cells. TCRdb reanalyzed the 5' RACE reads and collapses them to one entry per CDR3 protein, without DNA. This sample's clone table lists approximately 140,000 distinct CDR3 sequences. Material for sequencing was naive CXCR3+ CD8+ T cells from blood. Receptors originate from a human donor in good health. Some clones in this sample may be carry-over from other donors' samples. Both conserved end residues are part of each CDR3.

>TRBV25-1|TRBJ1-1
CASSEFYQNTEAFF
>TRBV4-3|TRBJ2-1
CASSQDHTRVHEQFF
>TRBV20-1|TRBJ2-3
CSARRLAESTDTQYF
>TRBV15|TRBJ2-6
CATSTPEGANVLTF
>TRBV29-1|TRBJ2-3
CSAATYTDTQYF
>TRBV28|TRBJ2-7
CASSLGGALPPPIYEQYF
>TRBV14|TRBJ2-7
CASSQEFDEQYF
>TRBV6-5|TRBJ2-1
CASSTGGAYNEQFF
>TRBV20-1|TRBJ2-5
CSARDLLAVMAETQYF
>TRBV29-1|TRBJ2-5
CSSRDRGLQETQYF
>TRBV12-5|TRBJ2-2
CASSIQGDTGELFF
>TRBV29-1|TRBJ1-1
CSGAPGWGTEAFF
>TRBV7-9|TRBJ1-2
CASSSDRRPINYGYTF
>TRBV20-1|TRBJ2-7
CSAEGQLSSYEQYF
>TRBV29-1|TRBJ2-1
CSARVQGGQFF
>TRBV3-1|TRBJ2-1
CASSPPGLAGVDEQLF
>TRBV7-9|TRBJ2-7
CASSLGTVDYEQYF
>TRBV6-5|TRBJ1-1
CASSSTENTEAFF
>TRBV20-1|TRBJ2-1
CSARREDYNEQFF
>TRBV29-1|TRBJ2-2
CSAMGLAENTGELFF
>TRBV19|TRBJ2-4
CASSTRDYEPNIQYF
>TRBV9|TRBJ2-1
CASSVFVLAGNEQFF
>TRBV12-5|TRBJ2-7
CASGLTIMPYEQYF
>TRBV7-6|TRBJ1-2
CASSWGQGDGYTF
>TRBV7-2|TRBJ2-5
CASSSLGLDVSGETQYF
>TRBV6-5|TRBJ1-5
CASSLYWGSNQPQHF
>TRBV21-1|TRBJ1-1
CASSTWRIMNTEAFF
>TRBV29-1|TRBJ1-4
CSVEDWAGTGDEKLFF
>TRBV4-1|TRBJ1-2
CASSQDGTSYGYTF
>TRBV21-1|TRBJ1-4
CASSGPTGTGPNEKLFF
>TRBV19|TRBJ1-2
CASSIEGTSTYGYTF
>TRBV7-3|TRBJ1-2
CASSFGPGSNYGYTF
>TRBV7-3|TRBJ2-1
CASSSLGGDNEQFF
>TRBV7-6|TRBJ2-7
CASSPHRDRDSEQYF
>TRBV7-7|TRBJ1-4
CASSFGGANEKLFF
>TRBV6-5|TRBJ2-5
CASSYSSQGEETQYF